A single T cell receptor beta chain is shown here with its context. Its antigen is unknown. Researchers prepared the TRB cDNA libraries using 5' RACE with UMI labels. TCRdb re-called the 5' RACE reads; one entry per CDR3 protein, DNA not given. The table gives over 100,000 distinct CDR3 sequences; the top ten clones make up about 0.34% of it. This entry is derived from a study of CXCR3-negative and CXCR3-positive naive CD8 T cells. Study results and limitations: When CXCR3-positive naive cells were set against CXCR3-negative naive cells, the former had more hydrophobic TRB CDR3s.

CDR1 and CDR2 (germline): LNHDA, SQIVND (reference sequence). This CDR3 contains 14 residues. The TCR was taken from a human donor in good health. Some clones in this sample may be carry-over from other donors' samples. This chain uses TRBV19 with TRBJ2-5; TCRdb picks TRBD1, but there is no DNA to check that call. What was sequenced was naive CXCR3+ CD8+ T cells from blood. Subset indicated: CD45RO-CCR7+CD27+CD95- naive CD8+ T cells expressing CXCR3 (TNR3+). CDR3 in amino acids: CASSIDGRGKTQYF.